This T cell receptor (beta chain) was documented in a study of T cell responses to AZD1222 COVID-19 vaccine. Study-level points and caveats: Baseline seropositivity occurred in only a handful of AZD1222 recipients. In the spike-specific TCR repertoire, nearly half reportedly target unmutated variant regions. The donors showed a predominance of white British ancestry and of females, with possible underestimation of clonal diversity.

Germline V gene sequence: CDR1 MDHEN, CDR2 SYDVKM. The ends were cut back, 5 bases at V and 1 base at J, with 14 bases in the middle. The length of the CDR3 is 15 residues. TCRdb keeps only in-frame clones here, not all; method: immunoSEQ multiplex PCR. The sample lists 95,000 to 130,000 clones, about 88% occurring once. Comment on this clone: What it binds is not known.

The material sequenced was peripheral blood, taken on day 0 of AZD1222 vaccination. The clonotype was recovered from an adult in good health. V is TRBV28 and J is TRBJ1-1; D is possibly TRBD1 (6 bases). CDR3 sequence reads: CASSAPGDGNTEAFF. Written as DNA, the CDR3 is TGTGCCAGCAGTGCCCCAGGGGATGGGAACACTGAAGCTTTCTTT.